Listed here are 18 T cell receptor beta chains from one sample, sequenced in a study of T-cell reconstitution after alpha-beta-depleted transplantation in children. Unique molecular identifiers were built into the TCRbeta library. TCRdb recomputed calls from the PCR reads with MiXCR, one row per CDR3 protein. The sample contains fewer than 1 million distinct CDR3 sequences, roughly 16% of which appear only once. This material consisted of PBMCs, mostly from graft donor cells, taken 360 days after TCRalphabeta/CD19-depleted stem cell transplant. Source of these receptors: a male patient under 18 who had a stem cell transplant for acute lymphoblastic leukemia, so the T cells may come from the graft donor.

This chain joins TRBV30 and TRBJ2-3; 8 bases are shared with TRBD2. J gave up 2 bases and V 1 base, and 8 bases lay outside the gene matches. CDR1 GTSNPN and CDR2 SVGIG come from the germline V gene (reference sequence). This CDR3 has 16 amino acids. CDR3 sequence: CAWSGPTSASTDTQYF. CDR3 DNA: TGTGCCTGGAGTGGGCCGACTAGCGCCTCCACAGATACGCAGTATTTT.

The genes are TRBV5-1 and TRBJ1-5, with unresolved D. Germline CDR1 SGHRS, CDR2 YFSETQ. There are 14 residues in the CDR3. The ends were cut back, 5 bases at V and 2 bases at J, with 11 bases in the middle. The CDR3 sequence: CASRPGDGNQPQHF. DNA for the CDR3: TGCGCCAGCAGGCCGGGAGATGGCAATCAGCCCCAGCATTTT.

The genes are TRBV20-1 and TRBJ2-1, with 11 bases aligning to TRBD2. The V and J ends lost 6 bases and 9 bases, in that order; junction bases with no gene match: 16. CDR1 is DFQATT, CDR2 SNEGSKA, per germline (reference sequence). This CDR3 has 16 residues. The CDR3 loop is CSAGTSGVELLLEQFF. CDR3 in DNA: TGCAGTGCCGGGACTAGCGGAGTCGAGCTCCTCCTTGAGCAGTTCTTC.

With respect to this clonotype: An end of the junction differs from the germline gene, which may be a read error. The rearrangement joins TRBV7-2 to TRBJ2-1; the D is unclear. The germline V gene has CDR1 SGHTA and CDR2 FQGNSA. CDR3 length: 12 residues. The CDR3 nucleotides are TGTGCCAGCAGCTTAGTAGCCCTAGTCCCGCTCTTC. Its protein is CASSLVALVPLF.

This clonotype was seen a handful of times. V gene TRBV6-5 combines with J gene TRBJ1-1, with D possibly matching TRBD1 (6 bases). V was clipped by 1 base and J by 7 bases, with 13 bases between them. The CDR3 runs 14 residues. Germline V lookup: CDR1 MNHEY, CDR2 SVGAGI. CDR3 protein: CASSYLGQLREAFF. CDR3 DNA sequence: TGTGCCAGCAGTTACTTAGGACAGCTCCGTGAAGCTTTCTTT.

The rearrangement links TRBV4-1 to TRBJ1-1, with 7 nucleotides matching TRBD1. The V and J ends lost 4 bases and 0 bases, in that order; junction bases with no gene match: 11. Germline V gene sequence: CDR1 MGHRA, CDR2 YSYEKL. There are 17 residues in the CDR3. CDR3 sequence (DNA): TGCGCCAGCAGCCGCCGGGACAGCGCTTTGATGAACACTGAAGCTTTCTTT. Amino acid sequence: CASSRRDSALMNTEAFF.

The chain links TRBV13 to TRBJ2-1; TRBD2 matches at 13 bases. Trimming at V came to 2 bases and at J to 5 bases, leaving 12 bases not matched to a gene. CDR1 PRHDT and CDR2 FYEKMQ come from the germline V gene (reference sequence). This CDR3 has 19 amino acids. CDR3 nucleotides: TGTGCCAGCAGCTTACCAGGACTAGCGGGAGAGGTTTGGAACAATGAGCAGTTCTTC. Translating gives CASSLPGLAGEVWNNEQFF.

This chain links TRBV25-1 with TRBJ2-7; unclear D gene. Trimming shortened V by 5 bases and J by 3 bases, and 17 bases separated the two germline ends. CDR1 MGHDK and CDR2 SYGVNS come from the germline V gene. CDR3 length: 15 amino acids. The chain's CDR3 is CASSPTRYPVYEQYF. The DNA of the CDR3 is TGTGCCAGCAGTCCCACGAGGTATCCCGTCTACGAGCAGTACTTC.

This clonotype appeared many times. The J gene is TRBJ1-1, the V gene TRBV12-3 or TRBV12-4; D perhaps matches TRBD1 (6 bases). This CDR3 comprises 13 residues. The V gene lost 4 bases and the J gene lost 0 bases, with 6 bases spanning the gap. CDR3 region: CASSYRVNTEAFF. In DNA form, the CDR3 reads TGTGCCAGCAGTTACAGGGTGAACACTGAAGCTTTCTTT.

This clonotype was counted between two and nine times. V and J are TRBV2 and TRBJ1-2, with D tentatively TRBD1 (5 bases). With 5 bases removed from V and 6 bases from J, the gap between germline ends came to 13 bases. This CDR3 has 13 amino acids. Germline CDR1 SNHLY, CDR2 FYNNEI. CDR3 nucleotides: TGTGCCAGCAGTTACTCCGGGACGAATGGCTACACCTTC. This translates into CASSYSGTNGYTF.

This clonotype was seen a handful of times. This chain links TRBV15 with TRBJ2-7; 9 bases line up with TRBD1. CDR1 is LNHNV, CDR2 YYDKDF, per germline (reference sequence). Trimming took 6 bases from V and 3 from J; bases not matched to a gene: 6. The CDR3 is made up of 14 amino acids. CDR3 residues: CATRRQGGRYEQYF. The CDR3 DNA sequence: TGTGCCACCAGGAGACAGGGGGGCCGCTACGAGCAGTACTTC.

The rearrangement uses TRBV5-1 and TRBJ2-7; D might be TRBD2 (5 bases). Looked up from germline, CDR1 is SGHRS and CDR2 is YFSETQ. Trimming cost V 0 bases and J 7 bases, with 11 bases left between them. The length of the CDR3 is 13 residues. CDR3 protein: CASSLASSGEQYF. The CDR3 nucleotides are TGCGCCAGCAGCTTGGCCAGTTCGGGAGAGCAGTACTTC.

At least ten counts were recorded for this clonotype. This rearrangement joins TRBV12-3 or TRBV12-4 to TRBJ2-5; TRBD1 matches 9 bases. CDR3 length: 14 amino acids. J was trimmed by 3 bases and V by 6 bases; bases with no gene match: 5. In DNA form, the CDR3 reads TGTGCCAGCAGCAAAAGGGACAGGGAAGAGACCCAGTACTTC. This codes for CASSKRDREETQYF.

This clonotype was seen many times. The genes are TRBV20-1 and TRBJ2-3; 9 bases align to TRBD2. From germline, CDR1 is DFQATT and CDR2 SNEGSKA (reference sequence). Losses at the gene ends were 5 bases for V and 8 bases for J; bases not matched to a gene: 8. This CDR3 is built from 13 residues. The CDR3 sequence is CSAAAGGPGTQYF. In DNA form, the CDR3 reads TGCAGTGCTGCGGCGGGAGGGCCGGGTACGCAGTATTTT.

The V gene is TRBV4-1, the J gene TRBJ2-6; a possible D gene is TRBD2 (6 bases). Per germline, CDR1 MGHRA and CDR2 YSYEKL. Trimming removed 1 base at V and 2 bases at J, with 9 bases between. The CDR3 is made up of 16 amino acids. The DNA for the CDR3 is TGCGCCAGCAGCCAAGGGAGGGTGGCTGGGGCCAACGTCCTGACTTTC. This encodes CASSQGRVAGANVLTF.

This clonotype was observed a handful of times. This chain joins TRBV20-1 and TRBJ2-1, with 14 nucleotides matching TRBD2. Germline values: CDR1 DFQATT, CDR2 SNEGSKA (reference sequence). This CDR3 region has 15 residues. V lost 3 bases and J lost 6; bases outside the gene matches: 4. The CDR3 loop is CSARGLAGVINEQFF. The CDR3 region has the DNA TGCAGTGCTAGGGGACTAGCGGGAGTTATCAATGAGCAGTTCTTC.

V usage is TRBV5-1 and J usage is TRBJ2-1, with D perhaps matching TRBD2 (6 bases). Germline CDR1 reads SGHRS; CDR2 reads YFSETQ. The V end lost 3 bases, the J end lost 8 bases, and 24 bases lay between the germline ends. CDR3 length equals 17 residues. Here the CDR3 DNA reads TGCGCCAGCAGCTCCCTCGCCGGGAGTAGCGAAGGCTATGAGCAGTTCTTC. As protein: CASSSLAGSSEGYEQFF.

This clonotype has more than one count but fewer than ten. CDR3 sequence: CASSPPGLTGETQYF. DNA for the CDR3: TGCGCCAGCAGCCCCCCGGGGCTCACCGGGGAGACCCAGTACTTC. This sequence joins TRBV4-1 and TRBJ2-5; D might be TRBD1 or TRBD2, each matching 5 bases. The V end lost 4 bases, the J end lost 5 bases, and 17 bases lay between the germline ends. Germline V CDR1 and CDR2: MGHRA, YSYEKL. CDR3 length: 15 residues.